The clone carrying this TCR beta chain was picked up many times. RNA transcripts yielded amplified TCR beta CDR3 regions. A first-round RT-PCR used HTBI primers, followed by a second-round multiplex PCR. MiXCR was run by TCRdb on the multiplex PCR reads, yielding one entry per CDR3 protein. The sample holds hundreds of thousands of distinct CDR3 sequences, roughly 21% seen once. By definition, stable hyperthyroidism involved no ophthalmopathy within 18 months of follow-up. The entry originates in a study of Graves' ophthalmopathy and Graves' hyperthyroidism. The receptor was isolated from a woman aged 18-35 years with stable Graves' hyperthyroidism. The specimen sequenced was peripheral blood.

The CDR3 DNA follows: TGTGCCAGCAGACTAGCGAGGGGAAGCTCCTACGAGCAGTACTTC. Translation: CASRLARGSSYEQYF. The rearrangement joins TRBV6-1 to TRBJ2-7; TRBD2 matches 7 bases. Unmatched junction bases numbered 8, after V lost 6 bases and J lost 0 bases. The CDR3 loop spans 15 amino acids. Germline CDR1 reads MNHNS; CDR2 reads SASEGT.